The T cell receptor (beta chain) under discussion was sequenced for a study of TIL therapy for anti-PD-1-resistant metastatic lung cancer. About this clone itself: The antigen is unknown.

Time point in this sample: pre-treatment sample, taken before nivolumab and TIL therapy. Sequencing used immunoSEQ v3. Data came from immunoSEQ multiplex PCR; TCRdb stores just in-frame clones and leaves some out. The data show about 32,000 clones, with 60% to 80% seen just once and 2.5% to 3% held by the top ten. Study conclusions and caveats: This highly selected cohort may not generalize to typical lung cancer patients.

Sample: blood, taken at baseline. The TCR was taken from a woman between 30 and 80 years old with non-small cell lung cancer.

The CDR3: CASSLSRTYGSTDTQYF. The CDR3 nucleotides are TGTGCCAGCAGCCTAAGCCGGACATATGGTAGCACAGATACGCAGTATTTT. The rearrangement links TRBV14 to TRBJ2-3; TRBD1 might be the D (5 bases). The CDR3 totals 17 residues. Trimming removed 4 bases from V and 0 bases from J, with 17 bases in between. Germline V gene data show CDR1 as SGHDN and CDR2 as FVKESK.